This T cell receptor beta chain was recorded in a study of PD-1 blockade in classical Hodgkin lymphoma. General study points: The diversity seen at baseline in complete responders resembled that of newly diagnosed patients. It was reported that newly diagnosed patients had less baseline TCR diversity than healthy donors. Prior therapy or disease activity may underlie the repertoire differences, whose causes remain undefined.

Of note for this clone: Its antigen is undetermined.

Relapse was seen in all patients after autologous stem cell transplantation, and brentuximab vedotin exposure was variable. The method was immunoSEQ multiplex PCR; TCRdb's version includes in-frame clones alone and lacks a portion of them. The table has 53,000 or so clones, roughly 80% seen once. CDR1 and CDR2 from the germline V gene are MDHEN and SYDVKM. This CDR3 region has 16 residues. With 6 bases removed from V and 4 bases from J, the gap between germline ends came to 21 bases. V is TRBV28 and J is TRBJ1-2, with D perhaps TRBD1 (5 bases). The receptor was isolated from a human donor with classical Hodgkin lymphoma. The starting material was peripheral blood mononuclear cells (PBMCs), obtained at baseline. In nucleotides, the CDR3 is TGTGCCAGCAGACCTCGACAGTTTATTAGTTCCTATGGCTACACCTTC. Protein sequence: CASRPRQFISSYGYTF.